The 21 T cell receptor beta chains in this list originate from one sample, sequenced in a study of blood T cell repertoires in COVID-19 (TCRdb year 2020). The library relied on the immunoSEQ multiplex PCR assay. TCRdb took over this immuneACCESS table, retaining in-frame rearrangements with V and J assigned. Such tables are incomplete; in checked studies, under half of the missing clones stem from an unresolved V gene, and the remainder is unexplained. A total of about 100,000 clones appear in this sample, almost 80% of them only once. Around 29% of the sample belongs to the ten largest clones. Sequenced material: peripheral blood. The receptor set was obtained from a man in his 70s with active or convalescent COVID-19.

The V gene is TRBV5-5, the J gene TRBJ1-6; tentatively, D is TRBD1 (5 bases). The germline V gene has CDR1 SGHKS and CDR2 YYEKEE (reference sequence). The CDR3 has 13 amino acids. V dropped 0 bases and J dropped 7 bases, with 5 bases sitting between them. CDR3 loop: CASSLGQNSPLHF. The CDR3 DNA reads TGTGCCAGCAGCTTGGGACAGAATTCACCCCTCCACTTT.

The chain couples TRBV25-1 to TRBJ2-7; D remains ambiguous. There are 17 residues in the CDR3. V lost 5 bases and J lost 4, with 24 bases in between. The germline V gene encodes CDR1 MGHDK and CDR2 SYGVNS. The CDR3 spells CASSRKVAERDQYEQYF. The CDR3 coding sequence is TGTGCCAGCAGTAGAAAGGTCGCGGAGAGAGACCAGTACGAGCAGTACTTC.

V is TRBV5-1 and J is TRBJ1-4; TRBD1 matches at 11 bases. Trimming took 2 bases from V and 7 from J; bases not matched to a gene: 7. The CDR3 is 16 residues long. CDR1 is SGHRS and CDR2 is YFSETQ in the germline V gene. CDR3 nucleotides: TGCGCCAGCAGCTTCCGCGGACAGGGGGCTTCTGAAAAACTGTTTTTT. The encoded protein is CASSFRGQGASEKLFF.

This chain joins TRBV5-4 and TRBJ2-7; perhaps TRBD1 as D (6 bases). Germline V lookup: CDR1 SGHNT, CDR2 YYREEE (reference sequence). Between the trimmed V and J ends, which lost 4 bases and 0 bases, there was a span of 17 bases. CDR3 size: 16 residues. The CDR3: CASSPSRTAVSYEQYF. The CDR3 DNA follows: TGTGCCAGCAGCCCAAGTCGGACAGCGGTCTCCTACGAGCAGTACTTC.

V gene TRBV5-1 combines with J gene TRBJ2-5; a possible D gene is TRBD1 (5 bases). The CDR3 length is 17 residues. V lost 0 bases, J lost 2 bases, and 17 bases lay in between. Germline V CDR1 and CDR2: SGHRS, YFSETQ. CDR3 sequence: CASSLGFLTPGQETQYF. CDR3 DNA sequence: TGCGCCAGCAGCTTGGGTTTCTTGACCCCAGGGCAAGAGACCCAGTACTTC.

The V gene is TRBV27, the J gene TRBJ2-7; 7 positions agree with TRBD1. Germline V gives CDR1 MNHEY, CDR2 SMNVEV (reference sequence). This CDR3 spans 15 amino acids. The V segment lost 4 bases and the J segment 2 bases; nucleotides outside the gene matches: 8. As DNA, the CDR3 is TGTGCCAGCAGTTCTGACAGGGCCCCCCCCTACGAGCAGTACTTC. Its translation is CASSSDRAPPYEQYF.

The chain has TRBV11-2 and TRBJ1-6; D is uncertain. Trimming pared 4 bases from V and 9 bases from J, leaving 7 bases between. CDR3 size: 12 residues. The germline CDR1 and CDR2 sequences are SGHAT and FQNNGV. The CDR3 DNA is TGTGCCAGCAGCTCGCGGATTTCACCCCTCCACTTT. The encoded protein is CASSSRISPLHF. Looking up the rest from reference TRBV11-2 and TRBJ1-6 gives the full variable domain: EAGVAQSPRYKIIEKRQSVAFWCNPISGHATLYWYQQILGQGPKLLIQFQNNGVVDDSQLPKDRFSAERLKGVDSTLKIQPAKLEDSAVYLCASSSRISPLHFGNGTRLTVT.

Ten or more counts support this clone. The chain uses TRBV7-2 and TRBJ1-1, with TRBD1 identical over 8 bases. Germline lookup yields CDR1 SGHTA and CDR2 FQGNSA. The CDR3 consists of 16 residues. The junction had 11 bases not matched to a gene; V was cut back by 4 bases and J by 4 bases. This chain's CDR3 is CASSSTGQDKGTEAFF. The CDR3 DNA is TGTGCCAGCAGCTCCACGGGACAGGACAAGGGCACTGAAGCTTTCTTT.

The chain couples TRBV4-3 to TRBJ1-1; 7 bases align to TRBD1. This CDR3 is built from 15 residues. Trimming cost V 3 bases and J 3 bases; bases outside gene matches: 7. CDR1 LGHNA and CDR2 YSLEER come from the germline V gene. CDR3 sequence: CASSQMTGFDTEAFF. Written as DNA, the CDR3 is TGCGCCAGCAGCCAGATGACAGGGTTTGACACTGAAGCTTTCTTT.

This clone turned up a few times. The chain uses TRBV19 and TRBJ1-1; possibly TRBD1 for D (5 bases). This CDR3 spans 14 amino acids. The V and J ends lost 3 bases and 3 bases respectively, with 11 bases between them. The germline V gene encodes CDR1 LNHDA and CDR2 SQIVND (reference sequence). The CDR3 bases are TGTGCCAGTAGTATCGAAGGGGCCTACACTGAAGCTTTCTTT. Protein sequence: CASSIEGAYTEAFF.

This clone was found a few times. The CDR3, as DNA: TGTGCCACCAAAGACGGGAGGTATGAAAAACTGTTTTTT. Protein sequence: CATKDGRYEKLFF. The chain has TRBV15 and TRBJ1-4, with no clear D. The germline gives CDR1 LNHNV, CDR2 YYDKDF (reference sequence). Trimming stripped 7 bases from V and 6 bases from J, with 12 bases between. The CDR3 runs 13 residues.

The chain couples TRBV5-6 to TRBJ2-7; possible D gene TRBD1, 6 bases. Germline-derived CDR1 and CDR2 are SGHDT and YYEEEE. This CDR3 has 15 amino acids. With 6 bases removed from V and 3 bases from J, the gap between germline ends came to 19 bases. The CDR3 DNA sequence: TGTGCCAGCACCACCATACAGGGAATTTTCTACGAGCAGTACTTC. It encodes CASTTIQGIFYEQYF.

The chain is built from TRBV10-3 and TRBJ1-2; 11 nucleotides agree with TRBD1. Unmatched junction bases numbered 11, after V lost 3 bases and J lost 8 bases. The germline CDR1 and CDR2 sequences are ENHRY and SYGVKD. This CDR3 comprises 16 residues. This chain's CDR3 is CAISDPGTGGALGYTF. CDR3 DNA sequence: TGTGCCATCAGTGACCCCGGGACAGGGGGGGCCTTAGGCTACACCTTC.

This clone showed up just a few times. V usage is TRBV24-1 and J usage is TRBJ2-1; TRBD2 matches 7 bases. This CDR3 has 13 amino acids. CDR1 and CDR2 (germline): KGHDR, SFDVKD. The V and J ends lost 5 bases and 7 bases, in that order; junction bases with no gene match: 4. The CDR3 loop reads CATSVAGANEQFF. CDR3 sequence (DNA): TGTGCCACCAGTGTCGCGGGAGCTAATGAGCAGTTCTTC.

This sequence joins TRBV7-2 and TRBJ2-7; D is perhaps TRBD1 (5 bases). Germline-derived CDR1 and CDR2 are SGHTA and FQGNSA. This CDR3 region has 15 residues. Trimming took 5 bases from V and 7 from J, leaving 21 bases between them. This CDR3 is CASSPSNAGYLEQYF. CDR3 in DNA: TGTGCCAGCAGCCCCAGTAATGCAGGGTATCTTGAGCAGTACTTC.

V gene TRBV5-1 combines with J gene TRBJ2-1, with TRBD1 matching 9 bases. Germline-derived CDR1 and CDR2 are SGHRS and YFSETQ. CDR3 length: 15 residues. Germline trimming cut 3 bases from V and 3 bases from J; bases unmatched to any gene: 4. In DNA form, the CDR3 reads TGCGCCAGCAGCTGGGGACAGGGAAACTACAATGAGCAGTTCTTC. Amino acids: CASSWGQGNYNEQFF.

The CDR3, as DNA: TGTGCCAGCAGCGCCAGGGGGCAAGGTGAAAAACTGTTTTTT. Its translation: CASSARGQGEKLFF. The chain has TRBV9 and TRBJ1-4; 8 bases fit TRBD1. With V trimmed by 3 bases and J by 7 bases, 5 bases remained unmatched. CDR1 and CDR2 from the germline V gene are SGDLS and YYNGEE. The CDR3 has 14 residues.

V usage is TRBV7-8 and J usage is TRBJ2-3; D remains ambiguous. There are 15 residues in the CDR3. V lost 3 bases and J 2 bases, leaving 12 bases between the germline ends. The germline gives CDR1 SGHVS, CDR2 FQNEAQ. In DNA form, the CDR3 reads TGTGCCAGCAGCTTCAGCACCGACTTCACAGATACGCAGTATTTT. It yields the protein CASSFSTDFTDTQYF.

V usage is TRBV7-3 and J usage is TRBJ2-1, with 11 bases identical to TRBD2. V gave up 2 bases and J gave up 8 bases; unmatched junction bases: 5. This CDR3 region has 15 residues. From germline, CDR1 is SGHTA and CDR2 FQGTGA. CDR3 region: CASSLDSGGADEQFF. The DNA of the CDR3 is TGTGCCAGCAGCTTAGATAGCGGGGGGGCGGATGAGCAGTTCTTC.

The genes are TRBV7-3 and TRBJ1-1; D is undetermined. The germline V and J ends were trimmed by 2 bases and 0 bases, with 10 bases remaining between them. The CDR3 has 15 amino acids. Germline CDR1 is SGHTA and CDR2 is FQGTGA. The CDR3 region has the DNA TGTGCCAGCAGCTTACATAGACGGGTGAACACTGAAGCTTTCTTT. It codes for CASSLHRRVNTEAFF. The variable domain in full, completed from reference TRBV7-3 and TRBJ1-1, reads GAGVSQTPSNKVTEKGKYVELRCDPISGHTALYWYRQSLGQGPEFLIYFQGTGAADDSGLPNDRFFAVRPEGSVSTLKIQRTERGDSAVYLCASSLHRRVNTEAFFGQGTRLTVV.

The genes are TRBV12-5 and TRBJ2-1; TRBD2 matches at 14 bases. After removal of 3 bases from V and 4 bases from J, the junction contained 5 bases not matched to a gene. This CDR3 region has 17 residues. CDR1 and CDR2 from the germline V gene are LGHNT and FRNRAP. The CDR3 is CASGFGTSGGGYNEQFF. CDR3 sequence (DNA): TGTGCTAGTGGTTTTGGGACTAGCGGGGGAGGATACAATGAGCAGTTCTTC.